The present TCR beta chain was sequenced within a study of radiation and T cells in renal cell carcinoma. This CDR3 contains 16 residues. V shed 5 bases, J shed 0 bases, and the junction held 5 bases outside the gene matches. Per germline, CDR1 SGHTA and CDR2 FQGNSA. Overall study results and limits: From baseline, blood top tumor clonotypes peaked at 2 weeks post-radiation. Baseline intratumoral clonotype presence is unknown without pretreatment biopsies.

This clone occurred once. Its antigen remains unidentified. Sequencing was performed with immunoSEQ multiplex PCR; in TCRdb, only in-frame clones are kept and a portion is missing. The sample yields roughly 86,000 clones, around four fifths seen once. The sample's time point: blood 4 weeks post-SBRT, at nephrectomy. Treatment in this sample: 15 Gy SBRT to primary tumor, nephrectomy 4 weeks later. Nephrectomy followed 15 Gy stereotactic body radiation by 4 weeks. This chain joins TRBV7-2 and TRBJ2-3; 10 bases map to TRBD2. This specimen consisted of blood, obtained from a patient whose treatment included radiotherapy and nephrectomy. The clonotype comes from a man aged 45-65 years with renal cell carcinoma. The CDR3 DNA sequence: TGTGCCAGCAGCCAACTAGCGGGGACTAGCACAGATACGCAGTATTTT. This gives the protein CASSQLAGTSTDTQYF.